What follows are 20 T cell receptor beta chains derived from one specimen sequenced in a study of PD-1 and CTLA-4 blockade in melanoma. TCRdb keeps only in-frame clones here, not all; method: immunoSEQ multiplex PCR. The data hold 25,000 to 30,000 clones, with 85% to 90% observed a single time. The starting material was CD8+ T cells from peripheral blood, obtained before anti-PD-1 treatment. The source is a human donor with melanoma.

This clone was observed once. The chain joins TRBV25-1 to TRBJ1-4; no definite D call. In germline, CDR1 is MGHDK, CDR2 SYGVNS. This CDR3 has 16 residues. V lost 2 bases and J lost 4, with 14 bases in between. CDR3 protein: CASSEVWTGYNEKLFF. The CDR3 DNA reads TGTGCCAGCAGTGAAGTCTGGACGGGATATAATGAAAAACTGTTTTTT.

The chain uses TRBV28 and TRBJ2-7, with TRBD1 as a possible D gene (6 bases). Trimming removed 3 bases at V and 5 bases at J, with 8 bases between. Germline loops: CDR1 MDHEN, CDR2 SYDVKM. The CDR3 has 12 amino acids. The CDR3 protein is CASSFGDNEQYF. CDR3 in DNA: TGTGCCAGCAGTTTTGGGGACAACGAGCAGTACTTC.

V and J are TRBV9 and TRBJ2-3; D is ambiguous. Per the germline V gene, CDR1 is SGDLS and CDR2 is YYNGEE. The germline V and J ends were trimmed by 1 base and 0 bases, with 9 bases remaining between them. This CDR3 region has 15 residues. The CDR3 DNA is TGTGCCAGCAGCGTACCCGACACCAGCACAGATACGCAGTATTTT. The encoded protein is CASSVPDTSTDTQYF.

This chain links TRBV7-9 with TRBJ1-1, with 9 bases matching TRBD1. Per the germline V gene, CDR1 is SEHNR and CDR2 is FQNEAQ (reference sequence). V shed 7 bases, J shed 3 bases, and the junction held 3 bases outside the gene matches. The CDR3 contains 13 residues. Here the CDR3 reads CASNDRGDTEAFF. The CDR3 DNA sequence: TGTGCCAGCAACGACAGGGGGGACACTGAAGCTTTCTTT. Full variable domain (remainder filled in from reference TRBV7-9 and TRBJ1-1): DTGVSQNPRHKITKRGQNVTFRCDPISEHNRLYWYRQTLGQGPEFLTYFQNEAQLEKSRLLSDRFSAERPKGSFSTLEIQRTEQGDSAMYLCASNDRGDTEAFFGQGTRLTVV.

The chain links TRBV7-8 to TRBJ2-7; no clear D. This CDR3 comprises 11 residues. Germline V gene data show CDR1 as SGHVS and CDR2 as FQNEAQ. V gave up 4 bases and J gave up 2 bases, with 3 bases separating them. The CDR3 region has the DNA TGTGCCAGCAGCTCCGCCTACGAGCAGTACTTC. Translated: CASSSAYEQYF. Based on the CDR3 plus reference TRBV7-8 and TRBJ2-7, the full variable domain is GAGVSQSPRYKVAKRGQDVALRCDPISGHVSLFWYQQALGQGPEFLTYFQNEAQLDKSGLPSDRFFAERPEGSVSTLKIQRTQQEDSAVYLCASSSAYEQYFGPGTRLTVT.

The CDR3 protein is CASSRDRDTDTQYF. CDR3 coding DNA: TGTGCCAGTAGTCGGGACAGAGACACAGATACGCAGTATTTT. V is TRBV19 and J is TRBJ2-3; 7 nucleotides agree with TRBD1. V lost 5 bases and J lost 2; bases outside the gene matches: 4. The germline gives CDR1 LNHDA, CDR2 SQIVND (reference sequence). CDR3 length: 14 amino acids.

V is TRBV9 and J is TRBJ2-1, with D possibly matching TRBD2 (6 bases). The V and J ends lost 0 bases and 3 bases respectively, with 10 bases between them. CDR1 is SGDLS and CDR2 is YYNGEE in the germline V gene. The CDR3 has 15 amino acids. The DNA for the CDR3 is TGTGCCAGCAGCGTAGGCCAGCGGGTCTACAATGAGCAGTTCTTC. Encoded protein: CASSVGQRVYNEQFF.

The CDR3 nucleotides read TGTGCCAGCAGCCCTCGGGTGACTAGCGGGGCGGGGGAGACCCAGTACTTC. Translating gives CASSPRVTSGAGETQYF. The chain combines TRBV13 with TRBJ2-5; 11 nucleotides match TRBD2. In germline, CDR1 is PRHDT, CDR2 FYEKMQ (reference sequence). The CDR3 sequence is 17 residues long. With 5 bases clipped from V and 5 bases from J, the junction kept 13 bases outside the gene matches.

This chain links TRBV19 with TRBJ2-7; D ambiguous. The V gene's germline CDR1 is LNHDA and CDR2 SQIVND (reference sequence). V was pared by 0 bases and J by 6 bases, with 9 bases between. This CDR3 is built from 13 residues. CDR3 nucleotide sequence: TGTGCCAGTAGTATAGATCTGAGGAGCGAGCAGTACTTC. This sequence encodes CASSIDLRSEQYF.

The V gene is TRBV11-3, the J gene TRBJ2-7, with 7 nucleotides matching TRBD1. The V segment lost 5 bases and the J segment 3 bases; nucleotides outside the gene matches: 1. The germline CDR1 and CDR2 sequences are SGHNT and YENEEA. There are 12 residues in the CDR3. The CDR3 DNA reads TGTGCCAGCAGCCCAGGGGGCTACGAGCAGTACTTC. Translated: CASSPGGYEQYF.

The chain combines TRBV4-1 with TRBJ1-3; no firm D call. This CDR3 is built from 17 residues. Trimming cost V 0 bases and J 0 bases, with 12 bases left between them. Germline loops: CDR1 MGHRA, CDR2 YSYEKL. The chain's CDR3 is CASSQDVSLNSGNTIYF. DNA of the CDR3: TGCGCCAGCAGCCAAGATGTATCGTTGAACTCTGGAAACACCATATATTTT.

The rearrangement links TRBV2 to TRBJ2-7; a weak D match, TRBD2 (6 bases). The germline V gene has CDR1 SNHLY and CDR2 FYNNEI. The germline V and J ends were trimmed by 8 bases and 5 bases, with 16 bases remaining between them. The CDR3 consists of 13 residues. CDR3 sequence (DNA): TGTGCCAGCGCCGGGGACTGGGCGAACGAGCAGTACTTC. The encoded protein is CASAGDWANEQYF.

This rearrangement joins TRBV19 to TRBJ1-2; possible D gene TRBD1, 5 bases. This CDR3 comprises 14 residues. Germline V gene data show CDR1 as LNHDA and CDR2 as SQIVND (reference sequence). The ends were cut back, 2 bases at V and 2 bases at J, with 9 bases in the middle. CDR3 residues: CASSIPGLNYGYTF. The CDR3 DNA sequence: TGTGCCAGTAGTATACCGGGGCTGAACTATGGCTACACCTTC.

The genes are TRBV29-1 and TRBJ2-7, with TRBD1 identical over 10 bases. Germline V gene lookup returns CDR1 SQVTM and CDR2 ANQGSEA. V shed 5 bases and J 4 bases; nucleotides not matched to a gene: 2. The CDR3 has 12 amino acids. CDR3 loop: CSVRDRGYEQYF. In DNA, the CDR3 is TGCAGCGTTCGGGACAGGGGATACGAGCAGTACTTC.

V gene TRBV19 combines with J gene TRBJ2-5, with 14 nucleotides matching TRBD2. Trimming at V came to 1 base and at J to 2 bases, leaving 3 bases not matched to a gene. The CDR3 has 17 amino acids. CDR1 and CDR2 from the germline V gene are LNHDA and SQIVND (reference sequence). CDR3 residues: CASSIGGLAGEQETQYF. In nucleotides, the CDR3 is TGTGCCAGTAGTATAGGGGGACTAGCGGGGGAGCAAGAGACCCAGTACTTC.

The chain joins TRBV28 to TRBJ2-7, with D unclear. The V gene's germline CDR1 is MDHEN and CDR2 SYDVKM. V lost 2 bases, J lost 0 bases, and 11 bases lay in between. The CDR3 is 15 amino acids. CDR3 nucleotides: TGTGCCAGCAGTTTAACGGGTGGGATCTCCTACGAGCAGTACTTC. This translates into CASSLTGGISYEQYF.

This chain uses TRBV5-1 with TRBJ2-7; perhaps TRBD2 as D (5 bases). Germline values: CDR1 SGHRS, CDR2 YFSETQ. V lost 2 bases and J 6 bases, leaving 6 bases between the germline ends. This CDR3 has 11 residues. Here the CDR3 reads CASSFGIEQYF. CDR3 DNA: TGCGCCAGCAGCTTCGGGATCGAGCAGTACTTC.

The V gene is TRBV6-6, the J gene TRBJ2-7; no clear D gene. Trimming took 3 bases from V and 6 from J, leaving 15 bases between them. CDR3 size: 14 residues. In germline, CDR1 is MNHNY, CDR2 SVGAGI (reference sequence). The CDR3 region has the DNA TGTGCCAGCAGTTATCTCCAGCCCCAAGGCGAGCAGTACTTC. It is translated as CASSYLQPQGEQYF.

The chain employs TRBV24-1 and TRBJ2-7; 7 positions match TRBD1. V gave up 4 bases and J gave up 0 bases; unmatched junction bases: 5. The CDR3 is 15 residues long. Germline CDR1 and CDR2: KGHDR and SFDVKD. CDR3 coding DNA: TGTGCCACCAGTGACGGGACAGTGAACTCCTACGAGCAGTACTTC. Protein sequence: CATSDGTVNSYEQYF.

The rearrangement joins TRBV21-1 to TRBJ1-5. TRBV21-1 is a listed pseudogene. CDR3 length equals 16 residues. CDR3 DNA sequence: TGTGCCAGCAGCAAAGGCGGTCCGATTAGCAATCAGCCCCAGCATTTT. Encoded protein: CASSKGGPISNQPQHF.